This T cell receptor beta chain came from a study of T cells in Graves' hyperthyroidism and ophthalmopathy. The study's findings and limits: Blood shared most expanded thyroid clonotypes above 0.001.

Germline V gene data show CDR1 as LNHNV and CDR2 as YYDKDF (reference sequence). Trimming removed 0 bases at V and 9 bases at J, with 16 bases between. The CDR3 has 15 residues. Amplification of TCR beta CDR3 regions was performed using RNA transcripts as template. The primer set for the first-round RT-PCR of the TCR CDR3 was HTBI. Via MiXCR, TCRdb re-called the multiplex PCR reads, giving one row per CDR3 protein. This table has a few hundred thousand distinct CDR3 sequences, about 46% appearing once. A word on this clonotype: No antigen is known for it.

Those patients with uncontrolled infection, other autoimmune disease, pregnancy or lactation were excluded. The sequence was obtained from an adult woman with Graves' disease, either hyperthyroidism or ophthalmopathy (not recorded which). The sample consisted of peripheral blood or thyroid tissue (not recorded which). The chain recombines TRBV15 with TRBJ2-3; perhaps TRBD2 as D (6 bases). The CDR3 here is CATSRDQGPGVTQYF. The CDR3 nucleotides read TGTGCCACCAGCAGAGACCAGGGACCGGGAGTAACGCAGTATTTT.